These 10 T cell receptor beta chains share one sample of origin, sequenced in a study of spatial heterogeneity in lung cancer. General observations from the study: Mutation tallies in tumors tracked expanded intratumoral alpha and beta TCR counts.

Their recognized antigens are unknown. TCRdb re-derived calls from the 5' RACE reads in MiXCR, one entry per CDR3 protein. The repertoire consists of about 14,000 distinct CDR3 sequences, with about 4.8% occurring once and the leading ten covering about 16%. As to time point: sample taken at primary tumor resection. The source was lung tumor tissue, collected at surgery. Source of these receptors: a female donor with early-stage non-small cell lung cancer.

About this clonotype: This beta chain is an off-target read within a library intended for alpha chains, so its frequency means little. The rearrangement links TRBV5-1 to TRBJ2-7; no reliable D call. The CDR3 covers 14 residues. Trimming shortened V by 3 bases and J by 5 bases, and 15 bases separated the two germline ends. Germline V gene lookup returns CDR1 SGHRS and CDR2 YFSETQ. The CDR3 loop is CASSWGSGPDEQYF. The CDR3 DNA sequence: TGCGCCAGCAGCTGGGGTAGTGGCCCCGACGAGCAGTACTTC.

This clonotype was recorded many times. Within a library made for alpha chains, this beta chain is off target, and its count is uninformative. V gene TRBV12-3 or TRBV12-4 combines with J gene TRBJ1-2, with 7 bases fitting TRBD1. The CDR3 length is 17 residues. Losses at the gene ends were 7 bases for V and 0 bases for J; bases not matched to a gene: 14. Here the CDR3 reads CASKDKGTAFSNYGYTF. The CDR3 region has the DNA TGTGCCAGCAAGGACAAAGGGACAGCGTTCTCTAACTATGGCTACACCTTC.

Turning to this clonotype: This beta chain is a stray sequence in a library constructed for alpha chains; its clone size is not meaningful. V usage is TRBV7-3 and J usage is TRBJ2-1; D is possibly TRBD2 (6 bases). The CDR3 sequence is 15 residues long. Germline CDR1 is SGHTA and CDR2 is FQGTGA. The ends were cut back, 5 bases at V and 3 bases at J, with 14 bases in the middle. The DNA of the CDR3 is TGTGCCAGCAGCGCAACCGGGACTGACTACAATGAGCAGTTCTTC. Translating gives CASSATGTDYNEQFF. Complete variable domain (other parts from reference TRBV7-3 and TRBJ2-1): GAGVSQTPSNKVTEKGKYVELRCDPISGHTALYWYRQSLGQGPEFLIYFQGTGAADDSGLPNDRFFAVRPEGSVSTLKIQRTERGDSAVYLCASSATGTDYNEQFFGPGTRLTVL.

Remarks on this clonotype: Being off target in a library aimed at alpha chains, this beta chain has a size of little meaning. This chain uses TRBV29-1 with TRBJ1-5, with D possibly TRBD1 on 5 matching bases. The V end lost 0 bases, the J end lost 4 bases, and 7 bases lay between the germline ends. The CDR3 length is 13 residues. The germline V gene encodes CDR1 SQVTM and CDR2 ANQGSEA. CDR3 region: CSVEETENQPQHF. CDR3 in DNA: TGCAGCGTTGAAGAGACAGAAAATCAGCCCCAGCATTTT.

This clonotype was detected many times. Being off target in a library aimed at alpha chains, this beta chain has a size of little meaning. The rearrangement uses TRBV28 and TRBJ2-3; D is unresolved. V lost 3 bases and J 3 bases, leaving 13 bases between the germline ends. The CDR3 contains 15 residues. In germline, CDR1 is MDHEN, CDR2 SYDVKM. In nucleotides, the CDR3 is TGTGCCAGCAGTTTGAGCTCAGTGGGTACAGATACGCAGTATTTT. Its translation is CASSLSSVGTDTQYF.

The table lists this clonotype with many counts. Being off target in a library aimed at alpha chains, this beta chain has a size of little meaning. This chain links TRBV7-2 with TRBJ1-5, with 10 bases that match TRBD1. CDR3 length: 16 amino acids. V lost 2 bases to trimming and J lost 5 bases; unmatched junction nucleotides: 6. CDR1 is SGHTA, CDR2 FQGNSA, per germline. CDR3 residues: CASSLNDRGQHQPQHF. The DNA of the CDR3 is TGTGCCAGCAGCTTAAATGACAGGGGGCAGCATCAGCCCCAGCATTTT.

This clonotype showed up many times. This beta chain appears as a stray read in a library generated for alpha chains; its size is not informative. The V gene is TRBV5-4, the J gene TRBJ2-1; D is unresolved. Trimming took 7 bases from V and 0 from J, leaving 2 bases between them. This CDR3 is 11 amino acids long. Germline loops: CDR1 SGHNT, CDR2 YYREEE (reference sequence). CDR3 bases: TGTGCCAGCGTCTCCTACAATGAGCAGTTCTTC. The encoded protein is CASVSYNEQFF.

The sample holds many counts of this clonotype. This beta chain came through as a stray read in a library set up for alpha chains, and its size says little. This chain links TRBV7-8 with TRBJ2-3, with 9 bases identical to TRBD2. CDR1 and CDR2 (germline): SGHVS, FQNEAQ. The J segment lost 3 bases and the V segment lost 3 bases, leaving 10 bases of the junction unmatched. The CDR3 consists of 17 residues. The CDR3 nucleotides read TGTGCCAGCAGCTTGGCGGGGGGGCTCTTCTCGACAGATACGCAGTATTTT. Encoded protein: CASSLAGGLFSTDTQYF. Full variable domain (remainder filled in from reference TRBV7-8 and TRBJ2-3): GAGVSQSPRYKVAKRGQDVALRCDPISGHVSLFWYQQALGQGPEFLTYFQNEAQLDKSGLPSDRFFAERPEGSVSTLKIQRTQQEDSAVYLCASSLAGGLFSTDTQYFGPGTRLTVL.

This clonotype was picked up one time. The library was built for alpha chains, so this beta chain is an off-target read and its size means little. The chain joins TRBV29-1 to TRBJ1-4; D unclear. The CDR3 is 10 amino acids. The germline V and J ends were trimmed by 8 bases and 8 bases, with 9 bases remaining between them. The germline V gene encodes CDR1 SQVTM and CDR2 ANQGSEA. The chain's CDR3 is CSPTREKLFF. CDR3 nucleotide sequence: TGCAGCCCTACTCGGGAAAAACTGTTTTTT.

This clonotype has a count of ten or more. This beta chain represents an off-target read in a library built for alpha chains; its size is of limited meaning. The rearrangement links TRBV5-4 to TRBJ1-2; no clear D gene. Trimming pared 0 bases from V and 5 bases from J, leaving 8 bases between. Germline-derived CDR1 and CDR2 are SGHNT and YYREEE (reference sequence). CDR3 length: 13 amino acids. CDR3 residues: CASSLASQYGYTF. The CDR3, as DNA: TGTGCCAGCAGCTTGGCCAGTCAATATGGCTACACCTTC.